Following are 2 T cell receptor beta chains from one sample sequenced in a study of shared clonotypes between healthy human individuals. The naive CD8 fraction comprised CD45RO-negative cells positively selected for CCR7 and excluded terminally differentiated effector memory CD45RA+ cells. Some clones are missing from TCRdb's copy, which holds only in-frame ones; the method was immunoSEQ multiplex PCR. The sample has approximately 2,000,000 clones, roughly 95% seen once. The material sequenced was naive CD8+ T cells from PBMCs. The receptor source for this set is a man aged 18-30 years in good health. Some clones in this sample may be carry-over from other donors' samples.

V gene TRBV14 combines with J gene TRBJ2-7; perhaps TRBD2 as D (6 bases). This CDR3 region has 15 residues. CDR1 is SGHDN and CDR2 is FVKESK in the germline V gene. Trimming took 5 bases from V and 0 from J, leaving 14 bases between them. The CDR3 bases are TGTGCCAGCAGCTCCGGGAGCGGACTCTCCTACGAGCAGTACTTC. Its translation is CASSSGSGLSYEQYF.

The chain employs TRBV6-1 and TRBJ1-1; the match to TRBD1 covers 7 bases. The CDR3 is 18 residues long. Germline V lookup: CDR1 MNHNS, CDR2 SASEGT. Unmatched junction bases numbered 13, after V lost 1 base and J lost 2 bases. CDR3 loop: CASSEEVFVGGGNTEAFF. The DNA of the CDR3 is TGTGCCAGCAGTGAAGAAGTTTTCGTTGGAGGGGGCAACACTGAAGCTTTCTTT.